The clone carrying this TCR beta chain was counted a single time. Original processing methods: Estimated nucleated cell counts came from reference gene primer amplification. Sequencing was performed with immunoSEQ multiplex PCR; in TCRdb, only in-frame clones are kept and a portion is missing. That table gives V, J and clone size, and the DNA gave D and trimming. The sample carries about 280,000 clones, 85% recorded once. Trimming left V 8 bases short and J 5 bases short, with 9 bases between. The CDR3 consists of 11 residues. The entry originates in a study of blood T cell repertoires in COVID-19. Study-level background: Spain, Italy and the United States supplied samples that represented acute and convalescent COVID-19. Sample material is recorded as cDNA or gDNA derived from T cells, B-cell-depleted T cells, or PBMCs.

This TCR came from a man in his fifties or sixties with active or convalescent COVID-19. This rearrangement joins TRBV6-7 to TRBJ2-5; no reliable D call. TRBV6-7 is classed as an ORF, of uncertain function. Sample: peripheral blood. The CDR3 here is CASPIGETQYF. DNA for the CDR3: TGTGCCAGCCCCATTGGCGAGACCCAGTACTTC.